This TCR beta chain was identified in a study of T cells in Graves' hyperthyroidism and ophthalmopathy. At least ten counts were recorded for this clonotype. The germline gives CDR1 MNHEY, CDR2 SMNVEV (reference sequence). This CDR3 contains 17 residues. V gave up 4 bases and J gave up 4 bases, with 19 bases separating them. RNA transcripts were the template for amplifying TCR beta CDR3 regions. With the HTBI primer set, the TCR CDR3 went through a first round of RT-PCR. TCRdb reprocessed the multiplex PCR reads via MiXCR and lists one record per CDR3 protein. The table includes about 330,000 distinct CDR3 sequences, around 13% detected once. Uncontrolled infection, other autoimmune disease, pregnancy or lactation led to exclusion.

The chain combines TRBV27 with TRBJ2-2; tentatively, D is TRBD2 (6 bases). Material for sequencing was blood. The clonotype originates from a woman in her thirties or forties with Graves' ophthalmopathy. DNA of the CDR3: TGTGCCAGCAGTTCCCCGTATCGCCTGGAGGGCACCGGGGAGCTGTTTTTT. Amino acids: CASSSPYRLEGTGELFF.